One and the same sample provided the 22 T cell receptor beta chains below, sequenced in a study of radiation and T cells in renal cell carcinoma. Time point of the sample: baseline pretreatment blood. The sample's treatment: 15 Gy SBRT to primary tumor, nephrectomy 4 weeks later. Repertoires were generated with immunoSEQ multiplex PCR, while TCRdb's copy carries only in-frame clones and drops some. Here the sample spans 140,000 to 150,000 clones, around 89% being singletons. The sample consisted of blood, taken from a patient whose treatment included radiotherapy and nephrectomy. These TCRs come from a woman between 70 and 85 years old with renal cell carcinoma.

The rearrangement joins TRBV5-1 to TRBJ2-5; 9 bases are a match to TRBD1. V lost 4 bases and J lost 4; bases outside the gene matches: 11. Germline V gene sequence: CDR1 SGHRS, CDR2 YFSETQ. This CDR3 has 16 amino acids. CDR3: CASSLPQGAGGETQYF. CDR3 nucleotide sequence: TGCGCCAGCAGCCTCCCACAGGGGGCTGGCGGAGAGACCCAGTACTTC.

This clone was counted only a few times. V is TRBV18 and J is TRBJ1-1; D is uncertain. The germline V and J ends were trimmed by 8 bases and 10 bases, with 23 bases remaining between them. The germline V gene has CDR1 KGHSH and CDR2 LQKENI. This CDR3 spans 14 amino acids. CDR3 bases: TGTGCCAGCGTCACCCCCGGGAACCACCGGGTAGCTTTCTTT. Protein sequence: CASVTPGNHRVAFF.

The rearrangement joins TRBV6-1 to TRBJ1-1; TRBD1 might be the D (5 bases). Per the germline V gene, CDR1 is MNHNS and CDR2 is SASEGT. V lost 0 bases and J lost 10, with 12 bases in between. The CDR3 length is 13 residues. The CDR3 DNA follows: TGTGCCAGCAGTGAAGCGGCAGGGATGGGAGCTTTCTTT. As protein: CASSEAAGMGAFF.

This chain joins TRBV27 and TRBJ2-7; possible D gene TRBD1, 5 bases. The CDR3 has 15 amino acids. The germline V and J ends were trimmed by 2 bases and 0 bases, with 11 bases remaining between them. Germline CDR1 and CDR2: MNHEY and SMNVEV (reference sequence). CDR3 protein: CASSLVTGPSYEQYF. In DNA, the CDR3 is TGTGCCAGCAGTTTAGTCACAGGTCCCTCCTACGAGCAGTACTTC.

The J gene is TRBJ2-2, the V gene TRBV7-8; no reliable D call. The CDR3 is 15 residues long. V gave up 2 bases and J gave up 6 bases, with 13 bases separating them. Germline CDR1 is SGHVS and CDR2 is FQNEAQ. CDR3 DNA sequence: TGTGCCAGCAGCTTACTAAGTCGGTCCCCCGGGGAGCTGTTTTTT. Amino acids: CASSLLSRSPGELFF.

The chain has TRBV7-9 and TRBJ2-1; tentative D call: TRBD2 (6 bases). CDR1 and CDR2 from the germline V gene are SEHNR and FQNEAQ (reference sequence). Trimming cost V 5 bases and J 5 bases, with 16 bases left between them. The CDR3 has 15 residues. In DNA form, the CDR3 reads TGTGCCAGCAGCCCCGGGACTGGGTATGACAATGAGCAGTTCTTC. Residues: CASSPGTGYDNEQFF.

This chain links TRBV25-1 with TRBJ1-6, with D possibly matching TRBD1 (5 bases). The length of the CDR3 is 14 residues. CDR1 and CDR2 (germline): MGHDK, SYGVNS. The V end lost 4 bases, the J end lost 8 bases, and 12 bases lay between the germline ends. The CDR3 DNA sequence: TGTGCCAGCAGTGGAGGGGTCTGGTATTCACCCCTCCACTTT. This gives the protein CASSGGVWYSPLHF.

This rearrangement joins TRBV5-1 to TRBJ2-3; 11 bases match TRBD2. CDR1 SGHRS and CDR2 YFSETQ come from the germline V gene. Germline trimming cut 5 bases from V and 4 bases from J; bases unmatched to any gene: 9. This CDR3 is built from 16 residues. CDR3 DNA sequence: TGCGCCAGCAGTCTTTTGGGTAGCGGGGGGGCAGATACGCAGTATTTT. This gives the protein CASSLLGSGGADTQYF.

The chain joins TRBV5-1 to TRBJ1-1; perhaps TRBD1 as D (5 bases). This CDR3 contains 13 residues. Trimming cost V 2 bases and J 5 bases, with 10 bases left between them. From germline, CDR1 is SGHRS and CDR2 YFSETQ. The CDR3 is CASSLIGGTEAFF. The CDR3 DNA reads TGCGCCAGCAGCTTAATCGGGGGGACTGAAGCTTTCTTT.

This rearrangement joins TRBV2 to TRBJ2-1; 9 nucleotides line up with TRBD2. CDR1 is SNHLY, CDR2 FYNNEI, per germline. After removal of 5 bases from V and 4 bases from J, the junction contained 6 bases not matched to a gene. This CDR3 comprises 15 residues. Here the CDR3 DNA reads TGTGCCAGCAGTACCGGGACTAGCTCGTACAATGAGCAGTTCTTC. Its protein product is CASSTGTSSYNEQFF.

The chain has TRBV28 and TRBJ2-3; TRBD2 agrees at 7 bases. CDR1 and CDR2 (germline): MDHEN, SYDVKM. The V and J ends lost 6 bases and 6 bases, in that order; junction bases with no gene match: 12. This CDR3 contains 15 residues. The CDR3 reads CASRTAGLSQDTQYF. CDR3 DNA: TGTGCCAGCAGGACAGCGGGACTTTCGCAGGATACGCAGTATTTT.

The chain has TRBV7-3 and TRBJ2-2; 10 nucleotides line up with TRBD1. V lost 6 bases and J lost 3; bases outside the gene matches: 4. The length of the CDR3 is 15 residues. Germline V CDR1 and CDR2: SGHTA, FQGTGA. CDR3 protein: CASRRTGGDTGELFF. DNA for the CDR3: TGTGCCAGCAGGCGGACAGGGGGAGACACCGGGGAGCTGTTTTTT.

The V call is TRBV11-1, the J call TRBJ1-1; D is unresolved. Germline V gene data show CDR1 as SGHAT and CDR2 as FQDESV (reference sequence). V shed 8 bases and J shed 1 base, with 11 bases lying between them. This CDR3 region has 13 residues. This CDR3 reads CASSLKGNTEAFF. The CDR3 DNA reads TGTGCCAGCTCCCTGAAGGGGAACACTGAAGCTTTCTTT.

This clone was seen just once. The rearrangement uses TRBV11-2 and TRBJ1-3; D gene uncertain. V lost 1 base and J lost 0, with 4 bases in between. The CDR3 is 14 amino acids. Germline loops: CDR1 SGHAT, CDR2 FQNNGV. The CDR3 spells CASSLGYSGNTIYF. CDR3 nucleotide sequence: TGTGCCAGCAGCTTAGGGTACTCTGGAAACACCATATATTTT. Full variable domain (rest looked up from reference TRBV11-2 and TRBJ1-3): EAGVAQSPRYKIIEKRQSVAFWCNPISGHATLYWYQQILGQGPKLLIQFQNNGVVDDSQLPKDRFSAERLKGVDSTLKIQPAKLEDSAVYLCASSLGYSGNTIYFGEGSWLTVV.

The genes are TRBV5-1 and TRBJ2-3; the match to TRBD2 covers 9 bases. Unmatched junction bases numbered 3, after V lost 0 bases and J lost 4 bases. Germline-derived CDR1 and CDR2 are SGHRS and YFSETQ. This CDR3 is 15 amino acids long. The CDR3 is CASSLGGGGADTQYF. DNA for the CDR3: TGCGCCAGCAGCTTGGGCGGCGGGGGGGCAGATACGCAGTATTTT.

This chain uses TRBV7-9 with TRBJ2-1; the match to TRBD2 covers 12 bases. The germline V gene has CDR1 SEHNR and CDR2 FQNEAQ (reference sequence). Germline trimming cut 5 bases from V and 10 bases from J; bases unmatched to any gene: 12. CDR3 length: 16 residues. The CDR3 nucleotides are TGTGCCAGCAGCATACCTGCTAGCGGGGGGGCCTGGGAGCAGTTCTTC. This sequence encodes CASSIPASGGAWEQFF.

This clone has a single count. This chain joins TRBV7-9 and TRBJ2-4, with D possibly being TRBD2 (6 bases). The germline V gene encodes CDR1 SEHNR and CDR2 FQNEAQ (reference sequence). V was trimmed by 2 bases and J by 1 base, leaving 12 bases between them. CDR3 length equals 16 residues. In DNA form, the CDR3 reads TGTGCCAGCAGCTTATGGCGTGGAGGGGCCAAAAACATTCAGTACTTC. Amino acid sequence: CASSLWRGGAKNIQYF.

This clone appeared a few times. The genes are TRBV30 and TRBJ1-5; D might be TRBD1 (6 bases). Germline V gene sequence: CDR1 GTSNPN, CDR2 SVGIG (reference sequence). V was trimmed by 0 bases and J by 2 bases, leaving 11 bases between them. The CDR3 is made up of 15 amino acids. The CDR3 DNA is TGTGCCTGGAGTGTACTCAGGGGAGGCAATCAGCCCCAGCATTTT. Amino acid sequence: CAWSVLRGGNQPQHF.

The genes are TRBV9 and TRBJ1-4, with 8 bases lining up with TRBD1. The CDR3 sequence is 17 residues long. V was clipped by 3 bases and J by 1 base; unmatched bases: 8. Germline V gene data show CDR1 as SGDLS and CDR2 as YYNGEE. The CDR3 bases are TGTGCCAGCAGCGCCCCCCCAGGGACAGGAACTAATGAAAAACTGTTTTTT. This translates into CASSAPPGTGTNEKLFF.

This chain links TRBV28 with TRBJ1-4; no clear D gene. V gave up 4 bases and J gave up 8 bases, with 14 bases separating them. The CDR3 length is 14 residues. Germline lookup yields CDR1 MDHEN and CDR2 SYDVKM. CDR3 sequence reads: CASSSEAPLEKLFF. The CDR3 DNA follows: TGTGCCAGCAGTTCGGAAGCGCCCTTGGAAAAACTGTTTTTT.

This clone was detected only once. The chain carries TRBV7-8 and TRBJ2-6, with D unclear. Trimming stripped 1 base from V and 1 base from J, with 5 bases between. Per the germline V gene, CDR1 is SGHVS and CDR2 is FQNEAQ. CDR3 size: 15 residues. The CDR3 region is CASSLVESGANVLTF. As DNA, the CDR3 is TGTGCCAGCAGCTTAGTCGAATCTGGGGCCAACGTCCTGACTTTC.

The chain is built from TRBV30 and TRBJ1-5, with D tentatively TRBD1 (5 bases). The CDR3 is made up of 16 amino acids. V was trimmed by 0 bases and J by 6 bases, leaving 18 bases between them. Germline V gene sequence: CDR1 GTSNPN, CDR2 SVGIG (reference sequence). CDR3 amino acids: CAWSVPRVMGPQPQHF. In nucleotides, the CDR3 is TGTGCCTGGAGTGTACCCCGGGTTATGGGGCCTCAGCCCCAGCATTTT. The full variable domain, rest sourced from reference TRBV30 and TRBJ1-5, is SQTIHQWPATLVQPVGSPLSLECTVEGTSNPNLYWYRQAAGRGLQLLFYSVGIGQISSEVPQNLSASRPQDRQFILSSKKLLLSDSGFYLCAWSVPRVMGPQPQHFGDGTRLSIL.